The clone carrying this T cell receptor beta chain was recorded at least ten times. Its target is not known. This specimen belongs to a study of T-cell memory formation after mild COVID-19. The wider study: TCR clusters largely stayed donor specific. General study points: Cross-reactive memory seemingly joined, as some responding clones were found in pre-infection memory. Shrinking CD4+ clones were chiefly CM and EM; CD8+ ones were chiefly EMRA. Day 15 to 85 contractors were CD4/CD8 balanced; later expanders leaned CD4+.

TCRdb re-analysed the 5' RACE reads in MiXCR, keeping a single row per CDR3 protein. The sample shows approximately 300,000 distinct CDR3 sequences, over 7% of them seen only once. Trimming removed 4 bases from V and 7 bases from J; junction bases left unmatched: 5. Germline assignment: CDR1 SGHTA and CDR2 FQGNSA. The CDR3 extends over 13 amino acids. What was sequenced was PBMCs or a T cell subset sorted from them (not recorded which). The clonotype was recovered from a man between 18 and 35 years old who had mild COVID-19 (a few samples of this study predate the infection). Cell type and time point are not known. The gene calls are TRBV7-2 and TRBJ2-7, with 9 bases that match TRBD2. CDR3 nucleotide sequence: TGTGCCAGCAGCTCCCGAGCGGGGGGTGAGCAGTACGTC. It encodes CASSSRAGGEQYV.